The 30 T cell receptor beta chains below come from one sample, sequenced in a study of control samples from healthy donors and cancer patients. This table comes from immunoSEQ multiplex PCR, and its TCRdb copy is limited to in-frame clones, with some not included. The repertoire has about 89,000 clones, about 89% of them found once; the top ten carry around 21%. Sequencing input: blood. These receptors originate from a man in his thirties or forties in good health.

The chain links TRBV5-8 to TRBJ2-3, with unresolved D. V was cut by 2 bases and J by 1 base, with 8 bases left in between. CDR3 length equals 14 residues. Germline V CDR1 and CDR2: SGHTS, YDEGEE. CDR3 nucleotides: TGTGCCAGCAGCTTACGGGTGGGCACAGATACGCAGTATTTT. It codes for CASSLRVGTDTQYF.

This rearrangement joins TRBV3-1 (or the pseudogene TRBV3-2) to TRBJ1-6; D may be TRBD1 (6 bases). Trimming pared 1 base from V and 7 bases from J, leaving 11 bases between. Germline V gene lookup returns CDR1 LGHDT and CDR2 YNNKEL (reference sequence). The CDR3 loop spans 15 amino acids. The CDR3 region has the DNA TGTGCCAGCAGCCAAGTGGGGCAGGGGAATTCACCCCTCCACTTT. Translated, it gives CASSQVGQGNSPLHF.

CDR3 DNA: TGTGCCACCAGCAGAGATGGGACGGTGGACGAGCAGTACTTC. Amino acids: CATSRDGTVDEQYF. The chain combines TRBV15 with TRBJ2-7; D assignment may be TRBD1 or TRBD2 (5 bases each). Germline V gene data show CDR1 as LNHNV and CDR2 as YYDKDF (reference sequence). V lost 0 bases, J lost 5 bases, and 11 bases lay in between. CDR3 length: 14 amino acids.

The genes are TRBV2 and TRBJ1-5; 8 positions agree with TRBD1. Germline values: CDR1 SNHLY, CDR2 FYNNEI. J was trimmed by 7 bases and V by 4 bases; bases with no gene match: 6. This CDR3 has 14 residues. DNA of the CDR3: TGTGCCAGCAGTGCAGGGGGCCCTGGGCAGCCCCAGCATTTT. It yields the protein CASSAGGPGQPQHF.

The genes are TRBV11-2 and TRBJ2-7; D may be TRBD2 (6 bases). Trimming removed 1 base at V and 4 bases at J, with 14 bases between. The CDR3 length is 15 residues. Germline V gives CDR1 SGHAT, CDR2 FQNNGV. The CDR3 reads CASSLVGGSGYEQYV. The CDR3 bases are TGTGCCAGCAGCTTAGTAGGAGGGAGTGGGTACGAGCAGTACGTC.

This chain links TRBV5-6 with TRBJ1-1; D is ambiguous. CDR3 length equals 15 residues. V lost 1 base and J lost 2, with 12 bases in between. Germline V gives CDR1 SGHDT, CDR2 YYEEEE. The CDR3 reads CASSLPGRTNTEAFF. CDR3 coding DNA: TGTGCCAGCAGCTTGCCCGGACGGACCAACACTGAAGCTTTCTTT. Full variable domain (remainder filled in from reference TRBV5-6 and TRBJ1-1): DAGVTQSPTHLIKTRGQQVTLRCSPKSGHDTVSWYQQALGQGPQFIFQYYEEEERQRGNFPDRFSGHQFPNYSSELNVNALLLGDSALYLCASSLPGRTNTEAFFGQGTRLTVV.

The chain recombines TRBV11-2 with TRBJ2-7; D unresolved. V lost 1 base and J 4 bases, leaving 8 bases between the germline ends. The CDR3 sequence is 13 residues long. Germline V gene sequence: CDR1 SGHAT, CDR2 FQNNGV. In DNA form, the CDR3 reads TGTGCCAGCAGCTTAGGGCGGCCTTACGAGCAGTACTTC. It codes for CASSLGRPYEQYF.

V usage is TRBV24-1 and J usage is TRBJ1-2; 9 nucleotides agree with TRBD1. Looked up from germline, CDR1 is KGHDR and CDR2 is SFDVKD. This CDR3 contains 14 residues. V was clipped by 6 bases and J by 4 bases; unmatched bases: 5. For the CDR3, the DNA is TGTGCCACCAGTCGGGGACAGGGACTCTATGGCTACACCTTC. This translates into CATSRGQGLYGYTF.

The chain uses TRBV12-2 and TRBJ2-5; the table's D call of TRBD2 was not tested on the DNA. TRBV12-2 is given as a pseudogene. This CDR3 has 16 amino acids. The CDR3 region is CASYGRGQRGQETQYF. The CDR3, as DNA: TGTGCAAGCTACGGGCGGGGTCAGCGGGGACAAGAGACCCAGTACTTC.

V gene TRBV5-5 combines with J gene TRBJ1-3, with D perhaps matching TRBD1 (5 bases). From germline, CDR1 is SGHKS and CDR2 YYEKEE (reference sequence). CDR3 length: 16 amino acids. Trimming left V 0 bases short and J 4 bases short, with 14 bases between. The CDR3 nucleotides read TGTGCCAGCAGCTTGGCGGCAGGGATGGGAGGAAACACCATATATTTT. Residues: CASSLAAGMGGNTIYF.

This clone was seen just once. This chain links TRBV5-1 with TRBJ1-6, with 9 bases identical to TRBD1. V was pared by 4 bases and J by 8 bases, with 4 bases of the junction left unmatched. Germline V gene sequence: CDR1 SGHRS, CDR2 YFSETQ. The CDR3 contains 14 residues. The CDR3 sequence is CASSRDRADSPLHF. The CDR3 nucleotides read TGCGCCAGCAGCCGGGACAGGGCGGATTCACCCCTCCACTTT.

The chain employs TRBV5-1 and TRBJ2-2; TRBD1 might be the D (5 bases). This CDR3 comprises 15 residues. V lost 2 bases to trimming and J lost 3 bases, with 11 bases between them. Germline values: CDR1 SGHRS, CDR2 YFSETQ. The CDR3 loop reads CASSLGRVDTGELFF. Written as DNA, the CDR3 is TGCGCCAGCAGCTTAGGCAGGGTGGACACCGGGGAGCTGTTTTTT.

This rearrangement joins TRBV7-2 to TRBJ1-1; D is unclear. The CDR3 has 14 amino acids. Germline values: CDR1 SGHTA, CDR2 FQGNSA. The V gene lost 3 bases and the J gene lost 1 base, with 9 bases spanning the gap. CDR3 loop: CASSFPRRNTEAFF. The DNA of the CDR3 is TGTGCCAGCAGCTTTCCACGGAGGAACACTGAAGCTTTCTTT.

The V and J genes are TRBV7-8 and TRBJ1-5; no clear D. CDR1 and CDR2 from the germline V gene are SGHVS and FQNEAQ. V lost 5 bases and J 6 bases, leaving 14 bases between the germline ends. The CDR3 runs 14 residues. The CDR3 DNA follows: TGTGCCAGCAGCCCCTCCGGGGTAGGTCAGCCCCAGCATTTT. This translates into CASSPSGVGQPQHF.

The rearrangement links TRBV5-6 to TRBJ2-3; 8 nucleotides match TRBD1. The CDR3 has 17 amino acids. CDR1 is SGHDT and CDR2 is YYEEEE in the germline V gene. Losses at the gene ends were 0 bases for V and 0 bases for J; bases not matched to a gene: 6. The CDR3 loop reads CASSLAGGLLSTDTQYF. The DNA for the CDR3 is TGTGCCAGCAGCTTGGCAGGGGGCCTCCTTAGCACAGATACGCAGTATTTT.

The chain is built from TRBV27 and TRBJ2-7, with D unclear. Germline V gene data show CDR1 as MNHEY and CDR2 as SMNVEV (reference sequence). V lost 4 bases, J lost 2 bases, and 18 bases lay in between. This CDR3 region has 16 residues. CDR3 loop: CASSSTPRVIAYEQYF. Written as DNA, the CDR3 is TGTGCCAGCAGTTCCACCCCCCGGGTAATCGCCTACGAGCAGTACTTC.

V usage is TRBV12-5 and J usage is TRBJ2-3, with TRBD1 as a possible D gene (6 bases). Germline CDR1 reads LGHNT; CDR2 reads FRNRAP. V dropped 1 base and J dropped 3 bases, with 8 bases sitting between them. The CDR3 length is 14 residues. CDR3 nucleotide sequence: TGTGCTAGTGGTTTGGGGGGGCTTACAGATACGCAGTATTTT. It codes for CASGLGGLTDTQYF.

The chain is built from TRBV2 and TRBJ1-5, with TRBD1 identical over 8 bases. Germline loops: CDR1 SNHLY, CDR2 FYNNEI. After removal of 6 bases from V and 5 bases from J, the junction contained 9 bases not matched to a gene. This CDR3 contains 15 residues. This chain's CDR3 is CASRGARGLDQPQHF. The CDR3 region has the DNA TGTGCCAGCAGAGGGGCCAGGGGGCTTGATCAGCCCCAGCATTTT.

This chain links TRBV7-6 with TRBJ2-2, with D perhaps assigned TRBD1 or TRBD2 (5 bases each). The CDR3 consists of 17 residues. CDR1 and CDR2 (germline): SGHVS, FNYEAQ. V was cut by 0 bases and J by 2 bases, with 13 bases left in between. The CDR3 DNA follows: TGTGCCAGCAGCTTAGCGGCCGGGACGGATAACACCGGGGAGCTGTTTTTT. Translated, it gives CASSLAAGTDNTGELFF.

The chain couples TRBV9 to TRBJ1-4; weak D call: TRBD1 (5 bases). CDR1 is SGDLS, CDR2 YYNGEE, per germline. Trimming cost V 3 bases and J 8 bases, with 20 bases left between them. CDR3 length equals 16 residues. CDR3 protein: CASSAPRQQEWEKLFF. DNA of the CDR3: TGTGCCAGCAGCGCACCCCGACAACAGGAGTGGGAAAAACTGTTTTTT.

This sequence joins TRBV10-3 and TRBJ2-3; TRBD1 agrees at 10 bases. The germline V gene encodes CDR1 ENHRY and CDR2 SYGVKD. V shed 6 bases, J shed 4 bases, and the junction held 4 bases outside the gene matches. This CDR3 region has 14 residues. This CDR3 is CAIRPGQGADTQYF. For the CDR3, the DNA is TGTGCCATCAGGCCCGGACAGGGGGCAGATACGCAGTATTTT.

The chain joins TRBV30 to TRBJ1-2; D remains unclear. Germline assignment: CDR1 GTSNPN and CDR2 SVGIG (reference sequence). V was cut by 7 bases and J by 6 bases, with 21 bases left in between. The CDR3 has 14 residues. DNA for the CDR3: TGTGCCTCATCATCAGGCTCTGGCAACGATGGCTACACCTTC. This codes for CASSSGSGNDGYTF.

The V and J genes are TRBV11-2 and TRBJ2-3; 8 nucleotides align to TRBD2. The CDR3 is 17 amino acids. Losses at the gene ends were 4 bases for V and 5 bases for J; bases not matched to a gene: 14. Germline V gives CDR1 SGHAT, CDR2 FQNNGV. The CDR3 bases are TGTGCCAGCAGCTACCTCTACGCGGGGGGTCAGGTAGATACGCAGTATTTT. Protein sequence: CASSYLYAGGQVDTQYF.

This clone was detected a few times. The V gene is TRBV6-1, the J gene TRBJ1-1, with D perhaps TRBD1 (5 bases). V was cut by 4 bases and J by 7 bases, with 22 bases left in between. Germline V gene sequence: CDR1 MNHNS, CDR2 SASEGT. This CDR3 has 16 residues. The CDR3 spells CASSVRGSTQLGEAFF. In DNA form, the CDR3 reads TGTGCCAGCAGTGTAAGGGGTTCTACCCAACTTGGTGAAGCTTTCTTT.

The genes are TRBV7-2 and TRBJ1-3, with 9 bases fitting TRBD1. Per the germline V gene, CDR1 is SGHTA and CDR2 is FQGNSA. The CDR3 covers 18 residues. J gave up 0 bases and V 4 bases, and 10 bases lay outside the gene matches. CDR3 residues: CASSWEPGQGPSGNTIYF. CDR3 coding DNA: TGTGCCAGCAGCTGGGAACCGGGACAGGGCCCCTCTGGAAACACCATATATTTT.

The V call is TRBV6-5, the J call TRBJ1-1; D is undetermined. The CDR3 contains 16 residues. V was shortened by 0 bases and J by 5 bases, with 16 bases between the two germline ends. Germline assignment: CDR1 MNHEY and CDR2 SVGAGI. As DNA, the CDR3 is TGTGCCAGCAGTTACTCGAGGCCGCACCCGGGAACTGAAGCTTTCTTT. Amino acids: CASSYSRPHPGTEAFF.

This clone appeared once. The J gene is TRBJ1-2, the V gene TRBV12-3 or TRBV12-4; D uncertain. CDR3 size: 12 residues. Trimming stripped 3 bases from V and 8 bases from J, with 10 bases between. This CDR3 is CASSLGLGGYTF. The CDR3 DNA sequence: TGTGCCAGCAGTTTGGGTCTGGGAGGCTACACCTTC.

This sequence joins TRBV19 and TRBJ2-3; 10 nucleotides line up with TRBD2. This CDR3 region has 17 residues. The V segment lost 4 bases and the J segment 0 bases; nucleotides outside the gene matches: 7. The germline V gene has CDR1 LNHDA and CDR2 SQIVND (reference sequence). CDR3 nucleotide sequence: TGTGCCAGTAGTAGAGGACTAGCGGTGACTAGCACAGATACGCAGTATTTT. Its protein product is CASSRGLAVTSTDTQYF.

The rearrangement uses TRBV5-1 and TRBJ1-6, with 9 nucleotides matching TRBD1. The V segment lost 0 bases and the J segment 3 bases; nucleotides outside the gene matches: 10. This CDR3 contains 19 residues. Germline CDR1 SGHRS, CDR2 YFSETQ. The CDR3 region has the DNA TGCGCCAGCAGCTTGGCCTGGGACAGGGAGAGTTTCTATAATTCACCCCTCCACTTT. Translating it yields CASSLAWDRESFYNSPLHF.

This clone was picked up one time. CDR3 amino acids: CATSGGLPYEQYF. The DNA for the CDR3 is TGTGCCACCAGCGGGGGGCTTCCCTACGAGCAGTACTTC. The chain combines TRBV15 with TRBJ2-7; D is tentatively TRBD1 or TRBD2 (6 bases each). The CDR3 is 13 amino acids. Germline assignment: CDR1 LNHNV and CDR2 YYDKDF (reference sequence). The V end was cut by 5 bases, the J end by 2 bases, with 10 bases between.